This entry lists 5 T cell receptor beta chains sequenced from one sample in a study of T-cell memory formation after mild COVID-19. From the 5' RACE reads, TCRdb called clonotypes with MiXCR, one entry per CDR3 protein. The sample has 250,000 to 350,000 distinct CDR3 sequences, about 16% seen once. Sequencing was performed on PBMCs or a T cell subset sorted from them (not recorded which). These receptors all come from a man in his late teens or twenties who had mild COVID-19 (a few samples of this study predate the infection). Cell type and time point are not known.

This clonotype was observed many times. This chain links TRBV11-3 with TRBJ1-1; tentatively, D is TRBD1 (6 bases). The V gene lost 6 bases and the J gene lost 11 bases, with 16 bases spanning the gap. CDR1 is SGHNT and CDR2 is YENEEA in the germline V gene. The CDR3 has 12 residues. The CDR3 here is CASSRDIRRAFF. Here the CDR3 DNA reads TGTGCCAGCAGTCGGGACATTAGGCGGGCTTTCTTT. The full variable domain, completed using reference TRBV11-3 and TRBJ1-1, is EAGVVQSPRYKIIEKKQPVAFWCNPISGHNTLYWYLQNLGQGPELLIRYENEEAVDDSQLPKDRFSAERLKGVDSTLKIQPAELGDSAVYLCASSRDIRRAFFGQGTRLTVV.

This clonotype was observed once. The V call is TRBV7-3, the J call TRBJ2-1, with a tentative D call TRBD2 (5 bases). Trimming cost V 4 bases and J 8 bases, with 12 bases left between them. The CDR3 length is 13 residues. Germline CDR1 and CDR2: SGHTA and FQGTGA. CDR3 sequence reads: CASSSGNGDEQFF. CDR3 coding DNA: TGTGCCAGCAGCTCGGGGAACGGGGATGAGCAGTTCTTC.

There are a few counts of this clonotype. The rearrangement links TRBV10-3 to TRBJ1-1, with D unresolved. The CDR3 loop spans 14 amino acids. Trimming cost V 3 bases and J 4 bases, with 12 bases left between them. Germline CDR1 ENHRY, CDR2 SYGVKD. For the CDR3, the DNA is TGTGCCATCAGTGAAGCCGGACCGATCACTGAAGCTTTCTTT. Amino acid sequence: CAISEAGPITEAFF.

This clonotype has a handful of counts. The gene calls are TRBV6-5 and TRBJ2-2; D is ambiguous. The CDR3 spans 13 residues. Germline-derived CDR1 and CDR2 are MNHEY and SVGAGI. The V gene lost 11 bases and the J gene lost 1 base, with 11 bases spanning the gap. The CDR3 here is CAVRHGNTGELFF. The CDR3 DNA sequence: TGTGCCGTAAGGCACGGGAACACCGGGGAGCTGTTTTTT.

The chain joins TRBV6-2 or TRBV6-3 to TRBJ1-5; 9 bases are shared with TRBD1. The V segment lost 6 bases and the J segment 7 bases; nucleotides outside the gene matches: 7. Germline V CDR1 and CDR2: MNHEY, SVGEGT. The CDR3 has 14 amino acids. CDR3 protein: CASSRTGEPQPQHF. CDR3 nucleotides: TGTGCCAGCAGCCGGACAGGGGAACCCCAGCCCCAGCATTTT.